This T cell receptor beta chain was recorded in a study of T cell changes during pregnancy in multiple sclerosis. The repertoire was sequenced with immunoSEQ multiplex PCR; TCRdb's copy has only in-frame clones and lacks some. The table includes about 69,000 clones, 85% to 95% detected once. The sequences come from peripheral blood, collected in the third trimester of pregnancy. This clonotype was obtained from a female donor in good health, enrolled as a control in a pregnancy study.

CDR3 residues: CASSLRTDYNEQFF. The CDR3 DNA follows: TGCGCCAGCAGCCTGAGGACTGATTACAATGAGCAGTTCTTC. The J gene is TRBJ2-1, the V gene TRBV4-1, with D perhaps matching TRBD2 (5 bases). CDR3 size: 14 residues. V lost 4 bases, J lost 4 bases, and 11 bases lay in between. Germline CDR1 is MGHRA and CDR2 is YSYEKL.